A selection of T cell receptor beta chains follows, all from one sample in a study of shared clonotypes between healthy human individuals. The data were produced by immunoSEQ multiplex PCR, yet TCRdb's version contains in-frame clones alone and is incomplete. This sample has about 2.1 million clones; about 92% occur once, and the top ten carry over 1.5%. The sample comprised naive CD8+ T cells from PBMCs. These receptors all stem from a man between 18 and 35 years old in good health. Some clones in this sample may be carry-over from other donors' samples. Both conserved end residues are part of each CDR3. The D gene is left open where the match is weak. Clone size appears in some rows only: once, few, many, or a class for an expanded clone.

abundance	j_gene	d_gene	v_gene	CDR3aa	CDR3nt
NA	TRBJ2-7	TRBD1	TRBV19	CASSRRDRTAQQYF	TGTGCCAGTAGTCGACGGGACAGAACGGCCCAGCAGTACTTC
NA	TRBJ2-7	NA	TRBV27	CASSLPGAYEQYF	TGTGCCAGCAGTCTGCCTGGGGCCTACGAGCAGTACTTC
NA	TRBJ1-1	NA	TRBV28	CASSLARVNTEAFF	TGTGCCAGCAGTTTGGCCAGGGTGAACACTGAAGCTTTCTTT
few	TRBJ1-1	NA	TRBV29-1	CSVVLNTEAFF	TGCAGCGTTGTTCTAAACACTGAAGCTTTCTTT
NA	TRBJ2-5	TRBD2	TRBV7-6	CASSSFRLAGGYQETQYF	TGTGCCAGCAGCTCCTTTAGACTAGCGGGAGGGTACCAAGAGACCCAGTACTTC
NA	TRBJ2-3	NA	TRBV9	CASSVEGSTDTQYF	TGTGCCAGCAGCGTAGAAGGGTCCACAGATACGCAGTATTTT
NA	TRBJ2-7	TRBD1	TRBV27	CASSTRDRGAYEQYF	TGTGCCAGCAGTACCCGGGACAGGGGAGCCTACGAGCAGTACTTC
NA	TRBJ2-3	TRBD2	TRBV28	CASSLPPSGPTDTQYF	TGTGCCAGCAGTTTACCCCCTAGCGGACCCACAGATACGCAGTATTTT
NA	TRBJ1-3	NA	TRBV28	CASSRRVFSGNTIYF	TGTGCCAGCAGCCGCAGGGTCTTCTCTGGAAACACCATATATTTT
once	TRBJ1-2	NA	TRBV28	CASSLVRGYGYTF	TGTGCCAGCAGTTTAGTCCGGGGCTATGGCTACACCTTC
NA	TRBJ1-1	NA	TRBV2	CARSEGKAEAFF	TGTGCCAGGTCAGAGGGGAAGGCTGAAGCTTTCTTT
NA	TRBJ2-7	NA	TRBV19	CASSPGTRSYEQYF	TGTGCCAGTAGTCCGGGGACACGGTCCTACGAGCAGTACTTC
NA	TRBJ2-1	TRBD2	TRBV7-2	CASSLGFGLANEQFF	TGTGCCAGCAGCTTAGGGTTTGGACTAGCCAATGAGCAGTTCTTC
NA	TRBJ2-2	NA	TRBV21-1	CASSPVAEPTGELFF	TGTGCCAGCAGCCCTGTGGCGGAGCCAACCGGGGAGCTGTTTTTT
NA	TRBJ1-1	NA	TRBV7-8	CASSTLPDITEAFF	TGTGCCAGCAGCACTTTACCAGACATAACTGAAGCTTTCTTT
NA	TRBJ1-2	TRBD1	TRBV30	CASGQLFNYGYTF	TGTGCCTCGGGACAGCTCTTTAACTATGGCTACACCTTC
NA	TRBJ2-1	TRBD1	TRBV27	CASSPYFTRDRYNEQFF	TGTGCCAGCAGCCCTTACTTTACCCGGGACAGATACAATGAGCAGTTCTTC
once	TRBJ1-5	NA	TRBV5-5	CASSSHDRSGNQPQHF	TGTGCCAGCAGCTCGCACGACAGGAGTGGCAATCAGCCCCAGCATTTT
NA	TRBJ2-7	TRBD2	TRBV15	CATSSAPGAGGGYEQYF	TGTGCCACCAGCAGCGCTCCGGGCGCGGGGGGCGGGTACGAGCAGTACTTC
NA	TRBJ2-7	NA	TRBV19	CASSRTGTPAYEQYF	TGTGCCAGTAGTAGGACCGGGACGCCGGCCTACGAGCAGTACTTC
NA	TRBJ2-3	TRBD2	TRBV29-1	CSVVYSGKSGGPPPDTQYF	TGCAGCGTTGTTTATAGCGGGAAAAGCGGGGGTCCTCCCCCAGATACGCAGTATTTT
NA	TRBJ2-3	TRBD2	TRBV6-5	CATAGVRVTDTQYF	TGTGCCACCGCGGGAGTTCGGGTAACAGATACGCAGTATTTT
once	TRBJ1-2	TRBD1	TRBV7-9	CASSTGQADYGYTF	TGTGCCAGCAGCACAGGACAGGCAGACTATGGCTACACCTTC
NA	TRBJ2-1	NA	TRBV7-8	CASSRREDSEQFF	TGTGCCAGCAGCCGGCGAGAAGATAGTGAGCAGTTCTTC
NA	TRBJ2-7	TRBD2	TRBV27	CASTHGTSGRNEQYF	TGTGCCAGCACCCATGGGACTAGCGGGAGGAACGAGCAGTACTTC
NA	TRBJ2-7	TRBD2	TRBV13	CASSPTSGYEQYF	TGTGCCAGCAGCCCGACTAGCGGTTACGAGCAGTACTTC
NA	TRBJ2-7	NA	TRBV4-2	CASSQEFGTTGEQYF	TGTGCCAGCAGCCAAGAGTTCGGGACTACAGGGGAGCAGTACTTC
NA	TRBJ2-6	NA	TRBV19	CASSMRAIYSGANVLTF	TGTGCCAGTAGTATGAGGGCCATTTACTCTGGGGCCAACGTCCTGACTTTC
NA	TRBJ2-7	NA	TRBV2	CASSEYRTYEQYF	TGTGCCAGCAGTGAGTACAGAACCTACGAGCAGTACTTC
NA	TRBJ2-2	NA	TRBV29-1	CSVTQLAGELFF	TGCAGCGTAACCCAACTAGCCGGGGAGCTGTTTTTT
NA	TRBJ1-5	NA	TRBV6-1	CASSEAPGANNQPQHF	TGTGCCAGCAGTGAAGCGCCCGGGGCCAACAATCAGCCCCAGCATTTT
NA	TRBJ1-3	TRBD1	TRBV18	CASSAGTGDGNTIYF	TGTGCCAGCTCAGCCGGGACAGGGGATGGAAACACCATATATTTT
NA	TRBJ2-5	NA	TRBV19	CASSLGRRETQYF	TGTGCCAGTAGTTTAGGGCGGAGGGAGACCCAGTACTTC
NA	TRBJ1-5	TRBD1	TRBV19	CASSPPTGLVHSNQPQHF	TGTGCCAGTAGTCCACCGACAGGGTTGGTCCATAGCAATCAGCCCCAGCATTTT
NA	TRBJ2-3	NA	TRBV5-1	CASSWVRTDTQYF	TGCGCCAGCAGTTGGGTACGCACAGATACGCAGTATTTT
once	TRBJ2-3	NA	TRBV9	CASSVGSPSTDTQYF	TGTGCCAGCAGCGTAGGGAGCCCCAGCACAGATACGCAGTATTTT
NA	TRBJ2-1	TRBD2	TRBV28	CASSLLSGIANEQFF	TGTGCCAGCAGTTTACTGAGCGGGATAGCCAATGAGCAGTTCTTC
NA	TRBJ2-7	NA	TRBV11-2	CASSLDRLGIVYEQYF	TGTGCCAGCAGCTTAGATCGCCTGGGCATAGTCTACGAGCAGTACTTC
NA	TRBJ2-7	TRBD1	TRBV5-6	CASSYTGGYEQYF	TGTGCCAGCAGCTACACAGGGGGGTACGAGCAGTACTTC
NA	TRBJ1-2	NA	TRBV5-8	CASSLYRKRLNYGYTF	TGTGCCAGCAGCTTGTACAGGAAAAGGCTTAACTATGGCTACACCTTC
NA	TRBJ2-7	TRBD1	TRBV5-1	CASSVDRGLGYEQYF	TGCGCCAGCAGCGTGGACAGGGGGCTAGGCTACGAGCAGTACTTC